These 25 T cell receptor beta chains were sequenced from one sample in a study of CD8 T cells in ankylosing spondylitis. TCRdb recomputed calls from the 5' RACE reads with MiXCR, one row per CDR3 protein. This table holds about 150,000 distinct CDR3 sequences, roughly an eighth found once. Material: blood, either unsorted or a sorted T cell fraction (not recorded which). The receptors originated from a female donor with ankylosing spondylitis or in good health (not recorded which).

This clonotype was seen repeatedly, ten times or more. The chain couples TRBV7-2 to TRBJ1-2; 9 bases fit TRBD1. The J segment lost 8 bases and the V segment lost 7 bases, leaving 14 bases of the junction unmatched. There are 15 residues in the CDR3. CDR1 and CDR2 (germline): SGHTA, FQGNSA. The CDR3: CASIPGQGTRGGYTF. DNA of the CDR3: TGTGCCAGCATACCGGGACAGGGCACACGAGGAGGCTACACCTTC.

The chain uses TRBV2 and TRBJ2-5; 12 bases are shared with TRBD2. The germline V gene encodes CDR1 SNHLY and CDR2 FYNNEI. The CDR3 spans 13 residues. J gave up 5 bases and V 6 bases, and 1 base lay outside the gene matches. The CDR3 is CASSGTSGETQYF. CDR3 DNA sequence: TGTGCCAGCAGCGGGACTAGCGGGGAGACCCAGTACTTC.

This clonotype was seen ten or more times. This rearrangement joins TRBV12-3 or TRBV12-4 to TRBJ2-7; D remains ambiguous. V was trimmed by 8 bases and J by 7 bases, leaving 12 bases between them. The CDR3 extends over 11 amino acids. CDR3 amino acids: CASGPIREQYF. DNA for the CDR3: TGTGCCAGCGGGCCTATAAGGGAGCAGTACTTC.

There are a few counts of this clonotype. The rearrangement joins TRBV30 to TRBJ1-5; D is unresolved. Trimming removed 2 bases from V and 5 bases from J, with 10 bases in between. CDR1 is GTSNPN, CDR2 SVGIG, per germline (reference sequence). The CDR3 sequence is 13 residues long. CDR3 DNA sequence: TGTGCCTGGAGTTTGGGTTCGGATCAGCCCCAGCATTTT. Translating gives CAWSLGSDQPQHF. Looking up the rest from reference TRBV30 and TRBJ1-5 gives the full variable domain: SQTIHQWPATLVQPVGSPLSLECTVEGTSNPNLYWYRQAAGRGLQLLFYSVGIGQISSEVPQNLSASRPQDRQFILSSKKLLLSDSGFYLCAWSLGSDQPQHFGDGTRLSIL.

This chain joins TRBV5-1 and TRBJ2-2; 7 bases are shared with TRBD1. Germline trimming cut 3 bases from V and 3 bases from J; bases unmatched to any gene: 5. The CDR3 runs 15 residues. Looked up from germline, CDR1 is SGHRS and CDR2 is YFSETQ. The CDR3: CASSSGQVYTGELFF. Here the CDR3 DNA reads TGCGCCAGCAGCTCCGGACAGGTCTACACCGGGGAGCTGTTTTTT.

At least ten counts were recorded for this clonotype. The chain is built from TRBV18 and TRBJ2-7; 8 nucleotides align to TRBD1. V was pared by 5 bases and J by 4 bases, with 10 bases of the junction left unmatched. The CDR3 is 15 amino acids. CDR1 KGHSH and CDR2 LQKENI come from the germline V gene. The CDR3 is CASSNTGGRIYEQYF. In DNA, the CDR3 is TGTGCCAGCTCAAACACAGGGGGGCGAATATACGAGCAGTACTTC.

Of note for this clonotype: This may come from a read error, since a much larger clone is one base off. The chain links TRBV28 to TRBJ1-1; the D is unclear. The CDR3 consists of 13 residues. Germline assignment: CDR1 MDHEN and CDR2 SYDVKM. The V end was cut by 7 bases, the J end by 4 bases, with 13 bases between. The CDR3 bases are TGTGCCAGCAACGCAGTGATAAGCACTGAAGCTTTCTTT. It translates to CASNAVISTEAFF.

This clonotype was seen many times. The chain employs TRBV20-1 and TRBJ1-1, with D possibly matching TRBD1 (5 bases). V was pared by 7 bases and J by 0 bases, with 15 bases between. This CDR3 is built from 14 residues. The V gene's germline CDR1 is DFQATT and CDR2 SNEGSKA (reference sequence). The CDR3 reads CSVTLGGMNTEAFF. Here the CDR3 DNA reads TGCAGTGTAACACTCGGGGGGATGAACACTGAAGCTTTCTTT.

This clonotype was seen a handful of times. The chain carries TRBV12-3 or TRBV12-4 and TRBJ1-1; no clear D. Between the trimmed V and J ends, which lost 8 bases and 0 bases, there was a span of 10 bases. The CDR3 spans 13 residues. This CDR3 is CASALGVNTEAFF. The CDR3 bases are TGTGCCAGCGCCCTTGGGGTGAACACTGAAGCTTTCTTT.

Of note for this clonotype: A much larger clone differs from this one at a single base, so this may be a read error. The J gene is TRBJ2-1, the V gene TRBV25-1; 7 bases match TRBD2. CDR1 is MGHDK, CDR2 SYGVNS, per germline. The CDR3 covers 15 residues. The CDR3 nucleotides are TGTGCCAGCAGTGAATGGGGGGGAGCTTACAATGAGCAGTCCTTC. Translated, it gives CASSEWGGAYNEQSF.

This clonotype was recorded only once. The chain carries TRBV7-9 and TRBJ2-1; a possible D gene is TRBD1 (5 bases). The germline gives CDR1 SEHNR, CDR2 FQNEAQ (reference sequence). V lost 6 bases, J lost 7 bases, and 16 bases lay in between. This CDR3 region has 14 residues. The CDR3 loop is CASRRGKQVNEQFF. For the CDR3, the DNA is TGTGCCAGCAGAAGGGGAAAGCAGGTGAATGAGCAGTTCTTC. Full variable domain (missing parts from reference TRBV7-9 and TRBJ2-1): DTGVSQNPRHKITKRGQNVTFRCDPISEHNRLYWYRQTLGQGPEFLTYFQNEAQLEKSRLLSDRFSAERPKGSFSTLEIQRTEQGDSAMYLCASRRGKQVNEQFFGPGTRLTVL.

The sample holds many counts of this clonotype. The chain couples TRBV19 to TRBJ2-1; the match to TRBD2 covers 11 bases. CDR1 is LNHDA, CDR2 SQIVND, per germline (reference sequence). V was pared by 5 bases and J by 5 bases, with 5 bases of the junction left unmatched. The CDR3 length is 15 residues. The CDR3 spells CASSQTSGVNNEQFF. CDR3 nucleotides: TGTGCCAGTAGTCAGACTAGCGGGGTGAACAATGAGCAGTTCTTC.

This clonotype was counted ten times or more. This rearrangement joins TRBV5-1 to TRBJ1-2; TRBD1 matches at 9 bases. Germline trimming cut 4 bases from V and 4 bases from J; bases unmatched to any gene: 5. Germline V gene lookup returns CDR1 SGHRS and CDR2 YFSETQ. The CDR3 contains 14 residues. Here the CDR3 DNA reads TGCGCCAGCAGCCCGGGACAGGGCAGCTATGGCTACACCTTC. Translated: CASSPGQGSYGYTF.

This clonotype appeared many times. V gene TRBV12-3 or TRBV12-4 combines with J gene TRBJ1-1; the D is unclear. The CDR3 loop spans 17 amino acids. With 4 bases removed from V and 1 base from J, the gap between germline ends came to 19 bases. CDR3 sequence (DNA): TGTGCCAGCAGTTACGGTTCGACGCCGTACGGGAACACTGAAGCTTTCTTT. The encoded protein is CASSYGSTPYGNTEAFF.

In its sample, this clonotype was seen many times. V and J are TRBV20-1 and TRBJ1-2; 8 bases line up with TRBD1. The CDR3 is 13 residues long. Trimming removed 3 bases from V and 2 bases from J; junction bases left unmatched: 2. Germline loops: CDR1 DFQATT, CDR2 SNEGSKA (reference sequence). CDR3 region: CSARDRENYGYTF. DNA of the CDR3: TGCAGTGCTAGGGACAGGGAAAACTATGGCTACACCTTC.

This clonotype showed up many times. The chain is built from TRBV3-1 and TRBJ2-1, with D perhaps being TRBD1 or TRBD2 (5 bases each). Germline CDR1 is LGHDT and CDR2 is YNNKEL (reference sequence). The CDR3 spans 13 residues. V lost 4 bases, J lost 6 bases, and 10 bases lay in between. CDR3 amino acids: CASSPRGTNEQFF. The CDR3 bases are TGTGCCAGCAGCCCGAGGGGCACCAATGAGCAGTTCTTC.

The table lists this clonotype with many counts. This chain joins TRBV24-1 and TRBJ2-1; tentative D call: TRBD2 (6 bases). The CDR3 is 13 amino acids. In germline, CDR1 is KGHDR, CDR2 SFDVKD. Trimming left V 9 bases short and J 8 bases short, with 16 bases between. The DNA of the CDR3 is TGTGCCACCCTCGGGGGTACGGCGGATGAGCAGTTCTTC. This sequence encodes CATLGGTADEQFF.

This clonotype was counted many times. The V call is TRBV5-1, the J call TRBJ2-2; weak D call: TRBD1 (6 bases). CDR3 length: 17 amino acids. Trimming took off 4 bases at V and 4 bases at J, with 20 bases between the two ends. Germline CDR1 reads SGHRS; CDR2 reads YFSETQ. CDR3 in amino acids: CASSPTGTPASTGELFF. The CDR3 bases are TGCGCCAGCAGCCCGACCGGGACACCGGCCTCCACCGGGGAGCTGTTTTTT.

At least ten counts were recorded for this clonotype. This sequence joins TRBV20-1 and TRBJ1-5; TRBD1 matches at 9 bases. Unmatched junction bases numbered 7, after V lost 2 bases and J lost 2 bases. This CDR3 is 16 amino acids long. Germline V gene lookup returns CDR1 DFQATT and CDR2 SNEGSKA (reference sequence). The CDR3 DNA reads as TGCAGTGCTAGACAGTGGACAGGGGTAGGCAATCAGCCCCAGCATTTT. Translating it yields CSARQWTGVGNQPQHF.

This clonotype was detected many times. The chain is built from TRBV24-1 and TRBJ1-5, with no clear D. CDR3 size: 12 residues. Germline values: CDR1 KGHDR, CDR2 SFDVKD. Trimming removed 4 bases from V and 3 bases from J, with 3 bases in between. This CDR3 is CATSDSNQPQHF. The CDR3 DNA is TGTGCCACCAGTGACTCCAATCAGCCCCAGCATTTT.

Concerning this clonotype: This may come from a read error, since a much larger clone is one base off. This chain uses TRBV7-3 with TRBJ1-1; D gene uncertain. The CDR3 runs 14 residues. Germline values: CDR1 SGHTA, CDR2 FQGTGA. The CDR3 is CASSPSSMNTEVFF. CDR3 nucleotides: TGTGCCAGCAGCCCCAGTTCCATGAACACTGAAGTTTTCTTT. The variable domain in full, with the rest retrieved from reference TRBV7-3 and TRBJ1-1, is GAGVSQTPSNKVTEKGKYVELRCDPISGHTALYWYRQSLGQGPEFLIYFQGTGAADDSGLPNDRFFAVRPEGSVSTLKIQRTERGDSAVYLCASSPSSMNTEVFFGQGTRLTVV.

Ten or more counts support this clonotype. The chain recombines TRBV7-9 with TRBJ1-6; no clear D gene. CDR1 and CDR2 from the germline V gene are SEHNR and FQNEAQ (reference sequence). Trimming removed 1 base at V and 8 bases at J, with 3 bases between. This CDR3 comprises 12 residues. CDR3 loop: CASSLGDSPLHF. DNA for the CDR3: TGTGCCAGCAGCTTAGGAGATTCACCCCTCCACTTT.

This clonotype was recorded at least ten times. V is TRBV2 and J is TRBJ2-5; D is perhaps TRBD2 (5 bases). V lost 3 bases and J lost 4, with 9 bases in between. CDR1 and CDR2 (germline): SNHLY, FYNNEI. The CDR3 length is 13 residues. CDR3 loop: CASSENRGETQYF. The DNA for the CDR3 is TGTGCCAGCAGTGAGAACCGGGGAGAGACCCAGTACTTC.

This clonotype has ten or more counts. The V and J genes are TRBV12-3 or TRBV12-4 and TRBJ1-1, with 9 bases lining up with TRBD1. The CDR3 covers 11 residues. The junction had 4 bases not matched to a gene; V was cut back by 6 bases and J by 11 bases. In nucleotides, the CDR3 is TGTGCCAGCAGACGGGACAGGGTGGCTTTCTTT. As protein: CASRRDRVAFF.

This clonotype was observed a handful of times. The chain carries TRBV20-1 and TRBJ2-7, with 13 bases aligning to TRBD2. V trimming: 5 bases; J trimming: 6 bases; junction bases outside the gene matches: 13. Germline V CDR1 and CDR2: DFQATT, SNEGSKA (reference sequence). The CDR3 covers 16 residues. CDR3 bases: TGCAGTGCTCCGAACCGACTAGCGGGAGGTACCGGCGAGCAGTACTTC. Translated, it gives CSAPNRLAGGTGEQYF.